This T cell receptor (beta chain) was identified during a study of cytomegalovirus exposure and HLA in healthy donors. 60 Vbeta and 13 Jbeta primers were used in PCR. Generated by immunoSEQ multiplex PCR, the TCRdb table keeps only in-frame clones and is missing some. Of about 140,000 clones listed, 70% to 75% are singletons. Study results and caveats: Later work associated 16,951 TCR beta sequences with HLA alleles at 0.05 false discovery rate.

For this clone: Its antigen is undetermined. Other DNA sequences from this sample encode an identical CDR3 as well.

The CDR3 covers 13 residues. The germline V gene encodes CDR1 SQVTM and CDR2 ANQGSEA. The V and J ends lost 4 bases and 4 bases, in that order; junction bases with no gene match: 2. The donors were healthy bone marrow donors. This clonotype was sampled from a woman in her thirties or forties in good health and CMV-seronegative. Sequencing was carried out using PBMCs. The V call is TRBV29-1, the J call TRBJ1-2, with 11 bases matching TRBD1. The CDR3, as DNA: TGCAGCGTTGGGGACAGGGGGGGCTATGGCTACACCTTC. The encoded protein is CSVGDRGGYGYTF.